This T cell receptor beta chain stems from a study of technical replicates of blood from a handful of donors. Libraries were prepared by immunoSEQ multiplex PCR; TCRdb keeps only in-frame clonotypes and omits some of them. The repertoire includes 84,000 or so clones, 95% to 98% of them detected once, and 0.15% to 0.2% sits in the top ten. The receptor's source is a human donor in good health. Sequencing was performed on T cells isolated from PBMCs.

The CDR3 here is CASSIRRGDTQYF. The CDR3 region has the DNA TGTGCCAGTAGTATCCGCAGGGGCGATACGCAGTATTTT. The rearrangement joins TRBV19 to TRBJ2-3; D is perhaps TRBD1 (6 bases). Germline lookup yields CDR1 LNHDA and CDR2 SQIVND (reference sequence). The CDR3 covers 13 residues. Trimming left V 3 bases short and J 6 bases short, with 10 bases between.